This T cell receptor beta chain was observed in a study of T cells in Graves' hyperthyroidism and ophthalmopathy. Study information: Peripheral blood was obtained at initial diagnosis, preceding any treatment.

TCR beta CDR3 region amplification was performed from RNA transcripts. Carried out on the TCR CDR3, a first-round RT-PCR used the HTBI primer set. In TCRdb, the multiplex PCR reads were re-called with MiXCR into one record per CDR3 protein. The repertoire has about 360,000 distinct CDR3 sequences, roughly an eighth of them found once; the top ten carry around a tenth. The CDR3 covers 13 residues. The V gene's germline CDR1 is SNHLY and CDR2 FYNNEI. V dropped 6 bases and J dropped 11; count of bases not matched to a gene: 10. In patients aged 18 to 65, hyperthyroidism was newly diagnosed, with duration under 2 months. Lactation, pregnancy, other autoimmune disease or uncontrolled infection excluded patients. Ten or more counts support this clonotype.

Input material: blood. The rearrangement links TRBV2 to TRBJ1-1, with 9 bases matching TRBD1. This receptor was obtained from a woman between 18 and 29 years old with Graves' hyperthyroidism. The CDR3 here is CASSAPGQGHAFF. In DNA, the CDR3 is TGTGCCAGCAGCGCTCCGGGACAGGGACATGCTTTCTTT.